This entry lists 28 T cell receptor beta chains sequenced from one sample in a study of T-cell reconstitution after alpha-beta-depleted transplantation in children. Using unique molecular identifiers, the investigators prepared the TCRbeta library. TCRdb reprocessed the PCR reads via MiXCR and lists one record per CDR3 protein. The table lists more than 200,000 distinct CDR3 sequences, about 15% of them singletons. The starting material was PBMCs, mostly from graft donor cells, obtained 360 days after TCRalphabeta/CD19-depleted stem cell transplant. The receptors come from a male patient aged 2 to 9 who had a stem cell transplant for acute lymphoblastic leukemia, so the T cells may come from the graft donor.

The chain has TRBV2 and TRBJ2-7; D is perhaps TRBD1 (6 bases). The V end was cut by 4 bases, the J end by 3 bases, with 19 bases between. Germline CDR1 SNHLY, CDR2 FYNNEI. The CDR3 has 16 amino acids. The CDR3 spells CASSAPQGSWSYEQYF. The CDR3 DNA follows: TGTGCCAGCAGTGCCCCCCAGGGGAGTTGGAGCTACGAGCAGTACTTC.

This clonotype was observed a few times. The chain employs TRBV7-2 and TRBJ1-1; 7 positions match TRBD1. In germline, CDR1 is SGHTA, CDR2 FQGNSA. CDR3 length: 14 amino acids. The junction had 6 bases not matched to a gene; V was cut back by 5 bases and J by 3 bases. The CDR3 DNA reads as TGTGCCAGCAGCCGCCCGACAGGGTACACTGAAGCTTTCTTT. This gives the protein CASSRPTGYTEAFF. Based on the CDR3 plus reference TRBV7-2 and TRBJ1-1, the full variable domain is GAGVSQSPSNKVTEKGKDVELRCDPISGHTALYWYRQSLGQGLEFLIYFQGNSAPDKSGLPSDRFSAERTGGSVSTLTIQRTQQEDSAVYLCASSRPTGYTEAFFGQGTRLTVV.

This clonotype has more than one count but fewer than ten. The chain uses TRBV2 and TRBJ2-7, with a tentative D call TRBD1 (6 bases). Trimming shortened V by 2 bases and J by 1 base, and 9 bases separated the two germline ends. There are 14 residues in the CDR3. Per the germline V gene, CDR1 is SNHLY and CDR2 is FYNNEI. The CDR3 DNA reads TGTGCCAGCAGTGAATGGACAGAGTCCTACGAGCAGTACTTC. It is translated as CASSEWTESYEQYF.

The CDR3 coding sequence is TGCAGTGCTTCTGCGGACGGTGGGGAAAAACTGTTTTTT. Amino acid sequence: CSASADGGEKLFF. The J gene is TRBJ1-4, the V gene TRBV20-1; no clear D. CDR1 and CDR2 (germline): DFQATT, SNEGSKA (reference sequence). Trimming took off 5 bases at V and 8 bases at J, with 15 bases between the two ends. The CDR3 spans 13 residues.

This chain uses TRBV28 with TRBJ2-2; tentatively, D is TRBD1 (5 bases). The CDR3 has 16 amino acids. The germline gives CDR1 MDHEN, CDR2 SYDVKM. The V and J ends lost 1 base and 2 bases respectively, with 11 bases between them. In DNA, the CDR3 is TGTGCCAGCAGTTTATTGGCGACAGAAAACACCGGGGAGCTGTTTTTT. Protein: CASSLLATENTGELFF.

The chain employs TRBV27 and TRBJ2-3; 9 bases match TRBD2. Unmatched junction bases numbered 7, after V lost 3 bases and J lost 9 bases. The CDR3 spans 14 residues. Germline CDR1 and CDR2: MNHEY and SMNVEV (reference sequence). The CDR3 region has the DNA TGTGCCAGCAGTTTGGGTCTAGCGGGAACCACGCAGTATTTT. Protein product: CASSLGLAGTTQYF.

V gene TRBV4-3 combines with J gene TRBJ2-1; D possibly corresponds to TRBD2 (5 bases). CDR3 length: 15 residues. Germline CDR1 LGHNA, CDR2 YSLEER. V shed 0 bases and J shed 4 bases, with 10 bases lying between them. CDR3 sequence: CASSQDPSQYNEQFF. CDR3 bases: TGCGCCAGCAGCCAAGATCCTAGCCAGTACAATGAGCAGTTCTTC.

The CDR3 region has the DNA TGTGCCAGCAGCTTAAGGTCAGGCGAAAAACTGTTTTTT. Encoded protein: CASSLRSGEKLFF. The V call is TRBV7-8, the J call TRBJ1-4, with unresolved D. Trimming pared 2 bases from V and 8 bases from J, leaving 9 bases between. Germline V lookup: CDR1 SGHVS, CDR2 FQNEAQ. The CDR3 has 13 residues.

This clonotype appeared a few times. This rearrangement joins TRBV9 to TRBJ2-2, with TRBD2 as a possible D gene (6 bases). Germline V lookup: CDR1 SGDLS, CDR2 YYNGEE. The CDR3 contains 16 residues. The V end was cut by 0 bases, the J end by 4 bases, with 13 bases between. Here the CDR3 DNA reads TGTGCCAGCAGCGTAGAAAACGGAGGGTTCACCGGGGAGCTGTTTTTT. This codes for CASSVENGGFTGELFF.

The chain has TRBV12-3 or TRBV12-4 and TRBJ2-4; TRBD1 matches at 7 bases. V was pared by 3 bases and J by 3 bases, with 2 bases of the junction left unmatched. There are 14 residues in the CDR3. CDR3: CASSFRGIKNIQYF. CDR3 in DNA: TGTGCCAGCAGTTTCAGGGGGATCAAAAACATTCAGTACTTC.

This clonotype has ten or more counts. The chain recombines TRBV20-1 with TRBJ1-5, with D perhaps matching TRBD1 (5 bases). The V gene's germline CDR1 is DFQATT and CDR2 SNEGSKA (reference sequence). The CDR3 loop spans 14 amino acids. Trimming pared 3 bases from V and 6 bases from J, leaving 15 bases between. CDR3 coding DNA: TGCAGTGCTAGGTGGGGAGGGGATGCTCAGCCCCAGCATTTT. Translating it yields CSARWGGDAQPQHF.

The table lists this clonotype with a few counts. The chain links TRBV5-5 to TRBJ2-7; D call uncertain. Germline CDR1 reads SGHKS; CDR2 reads YYEKEE (reference sequence). V lost 6 bases and J lost 5, with 12 bases in between. The CDR3 is 12 amino acids. The CDR3 is CASIRGDHEQYF. CDR3 DNA sequence: TGTGCCAGCATACGAGGAGACCACGAGCAGTACTTC.

The rearrangement uses TRBV28 and TRBJ2-7; D unresolved. The CDR3 is 14 residues long. CDR1 is MDHEN, CDR2 SYDVKM, per germline. V shed 5 bases and J shed 2 bases, with 13 bases lying between them. The CDR3 loop is CASSILRVPYEQYF. The CDR3 DNA follows: TGTGCCAGCAGTATATTACGGGTCCCCTACGAGCAGTACTTC.

The rearrangement links TRBV12-3 or TRBV12-4 to TRBJ2-2; the D gene is possibly TRBD1 (6 bases). The CDR3 runs 14 residues. V was cut by 5 bases and J by 4 bases, with 11 bases left in between. In DNA, the CDR3 is TGTGCCAGCAGTGCAACAGGGCCCACCGGGGAGCTGTTTTTT. This gives the protein CASSATGPTGELFF.

The chain couples TRBV20-1 to TRBJ2-1, with 10 bases identical to TRBD2. The CDR3 runs to 19 residues. The junction had 14 bases not matched to a gene; V was cut back by 3 bases and J by 0 bases. Germline V lookup: CDR1 DFQATT, CDR2 SNEGSKA (reference sequence). This CDR3 is CSARGGGLAQTSSYNEQFF. CDR3 sequence (DNA): TGCAGTGCTAGGGGGGGGGGACTAGCGCAGACGAGCTCCTACAATGAGCAGTTCTTC.

The chain employs TRBV4-3 and TRBJ2-7; perhaps TRBD1 as D (6 bases). Trimming stripped 1 base from V and 7 bases from J, with 17 bases between. The germline V gene has CDR1 LGHNA and CDR2 YSLEER. The CDR3 is 15 residues long. CDR3 DNA sequence: TGCGCCAGCAGCCAAGGGATTGCAGGGGCGCGGGAGCAGTACTTC. It encodes CASSQGIAGAREQYF.

The rearrangement uses TRBV7-2 and TRBJ2-7; TRBD2 matches 8 bases. Germline V gene sequence: CDR1 SGHTA, CDR2 FQGNSA. J gave up 5 bases and V 5 bases, and 11 bases lay outside the gene matches. The CDR3 covers 15 residues. The DNA for the CDR3 is TGTGCCAGCAGCCGCTGGGGAGCGGGAGACCACGAGCAGTACTTC. It encodes CASSRWGAGDHEQYF.

The table lists this clonotype with a few counts. V usage is TRBV27 and J usage is TRBJ1-2; no clear D gene. V was pared by 3 bases and J by 4 bases, with 9 bases between. CDR1 is MNHEY and CDR2 is SMNVEV in the germline V gene (reference sequence). The CDR3 length is 13 residues. This chain's CDR3 is CASSFTALYGYTF. CDR3 nucleotide sequence: TGTGCCAGCAGTTTTACGGCCCTCTATGGCTACACCTTC.

CDR3 bases: TGCAGTGCTAGGGCCGACAGGGCCTTCACTGAAGCTTTCTTT. Translated: CSARADRAFTEAFF. The genes are TRBV20-1 and TRBJ1-1; 7 bases fit TRBD1. In germline, CDR1 is DFQATT, CDR2 SNEGSKA (reference sequence). CDR3 length equals 14 residues. V shed 3 bases, J shed 4 bases, and the junction held 8 bases outside the gene matches.

The chain has TRBV7-8 and TRBJ2-7; D is possibly TRBD2 (7 bases). Per germline, CDR1 SGHVS and CDR2 FQNEAQ. V was clipped by 4 bases and J by 4 bases, with 23 bases between them. The CDR3 totals 17 residues. CDR3 nucleotides: TGTGCCAGCAGCTATCCAAACCTGGGGGGGGGCAGGTACGAGCAGTACTTC. Its protein is CASSYPNLGGGRYEQYF.

The V and J genes are TRBV6-6 and TRBJ1-5, with 7 bases lining up with TRBD1. V trimming: 8 bases; J trimming: 11 bases; junction bases outside the gene matches: 9. Per the germline V gene, CDR1 is MNHNY and CDR2 is SVGAGI (reference sequence). The CDR3 runs to 12 residues. The CDR3 is CASGIQGWTQHF. The CDR3 region has the DNA TGTGCCAGCGGAATACAGGGGTGGACCCAGCATTTT.

The V call is TRBV20-1, the J call TRBJ2-5; 8 bases match TRBD1. CDR1 is DFQATT and CDR2 is SNEGSKA in the germline V gene (reference sequence). The CDR3 is 10 residues long. The ends lost 6 bases at V and 13 bases at J; junction bases unmatched: 7. The CDR3 nucleotides are TGCAGTGCCCTAGGACAGGGTCCGTACTTC. Translated, it gives CSALGQGPYF.

The chain combines TRBV24-1 with TRBJ2-1; possible D gene TRBD2, 5 bases. Trimming left V 5 bases short and J 10 bases short, with 11 bases between. CDR3 length equals 12 residues. Germline V lookup: CDR1 KGHDR, CDR2 SFDVKD. The CDR3: CATSAPSGEQFF. The CDR3 DNA reads as TGTGCCACCAGTGCGCCTTCGGGGGAGCAGTTCTTC.

The chain has TRBV4-3 and TRBJ1-4, with TRBD1 matching 8 bases. V dropped 0 bases and J dropped 3; count of bases not matched to a gene: 6. This CDR3 contains 17 residues. Germline CDR1 is LGHNA and CDR2 is YSLEER. CDR3 region: CASSQDIVQGANEKLFF. The CDR3 DNA sequence: TGCGCCAGCAGCCAAGATATCGTACAGGGGGCTAATGAAAAACTGTTTTTT.

The chain uses TRBV29-1 and TRBJ1-1, with D tentatively TRBD1 (5 bases). V was clipped by 3 bases and J by 1 base, with 9 bases between them. This CDR3 is built from 13 residues. Germline lookup yields CDR1 SQVTM and CDR2 ANQGSEA. The CDR3 protein is CSVERDQNTEAFF. For the CDR3, the DNA is TGCAGCGTTGAGAGGGACCAGAACACTGAAGCTTTCTTT.

This clonotype came up a few times. V usage is TRBV11-2 and J usage is TRBJ2-2; 11 nucleotides agree with TRBD2. Trimming took 4 bases from V and 1 from J; bases not matched to a gene: 14. Germline CDR1 and CDR2: SGHAT and FQNNGV. CDR3 length: 20 residues. In nucleotides, the CDR3 is TGTGCCAGCAGCTCCTTAGCGGGGGGGAGCAAATTCGTGAACACCGGGGAGCTGTTTTTT. This translates into CASSSLAGGSKFVNTGELFF. Complete variable domain (other parts from reference TRBV11-2 and TRBJ2-2): EAGVAQSPRYKIIEKRQSVAFWCNPISGHATLYWYQQILGQGPKLLIQFQNNGVVDDSQLPKDRFSAERLKGVDSTLKIQPAKLEDSAVYLCASSSLAGGSKFVNTGELFFGEGSRLTVL.

This clonotype has a handful of counts. The CDR3 protein is CSVVHGTANYGYTF. In DNA form, the CDR3 reads TGCAGCGTTGTTCATGGAACTGCAAACTATGGCTACACCTTC. This sequence joins TRBV29-1 and TRBJ1-2; D is unclear. V lost 4 bases and J 2 bases, leaving 14 bases between the germline ends. Germline CDR1 reads SQVTM; CDR2 reads ANQGSEA. The CDR3 totals 14 residues.

V usage is TRBV28 and J usage is TRBJ2-4; perhaps TRBD2 as D (5 bases). The CDR3 loop spans 17 amino acids. Germline CDR1 and CDR2: MDHEN and SYDVKM. V dropped 2 bases and J dropped 4 bases, with 18 bases sitting between them. The CDR3 region is CASSLAPGSFGKNIQYF. DNA of the CDR3: TGTGCCAGCAGTTTAGCTCCGGGATCATTCGGTAAAAACATTCAGTACTTC.